This T cell receptor beta chain appears in the sequencing data of a study of T cell repertoires in cytomegalovirus infection. Turning to the study itself: HLA-B-restricted CMV epitopes that are well studied, plus recently identified HLA-C-restricted ones, were used by the study. Public TCR beta signatures indicated both CMV infection and matching HLA type. Whole-study results and caveats: Individuals carrying CMV plus the relevant HLA were identified by cumulative frequency of public TCR beta families. HLA-C-restricted CMV-specific TCR beta clonotypes prevailed in the ex vivo response.

This CDR3 contains 12 residues. Per germline, CDR1 MDHEN and CDR2 SYDVKM. V was cut by 10 bases and J by 1 base, with 11 bases left in between. Worth noting for this clonotype: Its antigen is as yet unknown.

MiXCR, run by TCRdb on the reads, gives a single entry per CDR3 protein. The sample contains 450,000 to 600,000 distinct CDR3 sequences, roughly 42% of which appear only once. Sequencing was performed on cultured PBMCs, taken from culture after CMV antigen stimulation. The TCR originated in a human donor in good health (CMV status not recorded). Some clones in this sample may be carry-over from other donors' samples. This rearrangement joins TRBV28 to TRBJ2-7, with unresolved D. This chain's CDR3 is CATGQISYEQYF. The CDR3 coding sequence is TGTGCCACCGGCCAGATATCCTACGAGCAGTACTTC.